These T cell receptor beta chains were read from a single sample in a study of regulatory T cells in long-lasting Graves disease. TCRdb reanalysed the multiplex PCR reads using MiXCR and keeps one entry per CDR3 protein. The sample lists approximately 310,000 distinct CDR3 sequences, 15% to 20% seen once, with about 38% in the top ten. The sample here was peripheral blood mononuclear cells (PBMCs), taken at new diagnosis, from a patient treated with antithyroid drugs. The receptor source for this set is a female donor with Graves disease. CDR3s include the opening cysteine and the closing phenylalanine or tryptophan. The order of the fields is clone size, D gene, V gene, J gene, CDR3 DNA, CDR3 protein. D genes are given only for firm matches. Clone size is shown for a subset of rows, as once, few, many or a class of expanded clone.

>once|TRBD2|TRBV28|TRBJ2-7
TGTGCCAGCAGTTTTAGGACGGGCGGGAGCGAGCAGTACTTC
CASSFRTGGSEQYF
>many|-|TRBV4-1|TRBJ1-1
TGCGCCAGCAGCCAAGGGACGAGCTTGAACACTGAAGCTTTCTTT
CASSQGTSLNTEAFF
>many|TRBD1|TRBV27|TRBJ1-1
TGTGCCAGCAAACTAGACAGGGGGCTGACTGAAGCTTTCTTT
CASKLDRGLTEAFF
>many|-|TRBV28|TRBJ2-2
TGTGCCAGCAGTCACCCGCGTGGGTTTCGTCCCGGGGAGCTGTTTTTT
CASSHPRGFRPGELFF
>many|-|TRBV12-3/TRBV12-4|TRBJ2-4
TGTGCCAGCAGTCTCGGGGAAACCGAAAACATTCAGTACTTC
CASSLGETENIQYF
>few|-|TRBV7-9|TRBJ1-6
TGTGCCAGCACGGAGTGGGGTACCAGCTCCTATAATTCACCCCTCCACTTT
CASTEWGTSSYNSPLHF
>-|-|TRBV6-2/TRBV6-3|TRBJ2-2
TGTGCTTCGTCGGCGGGTCAGAACACCGGGGAGCTGTTTTTT
CASSAGQNTGELFF
>many|TRBD1|TRBV2|TRBJ2-3
TGTGCCAGCAGTGTAACGACAGGGGGCGTATTAGATACGCAGTATTTT
CASSVTTGGVLDTQYF
>many|-|TRBV28|TRBJ2-7
TGTGCCAGCAGTTCCCCCGCTCTGGGCCGCTCCTACGAGCAGTACTTC
CASSSPALGRSYEQYF
>many|TRBD1|TRBV7-8|TRBJ1-2
TGTGCCAGCCAGACGGAGGAGGGGGCACCGGGCTATGGCTACACCTTC
CASQTEEGAPGYGYTF
>-|-|TRBV20-1|TRBJ2-5
TGCAGTGCTAGAGCCCCACCTCAAGAGACCCAGTACTTC
CSARAPPQETQYF
>few|-|TRBV5-4|TRBJ2-2
TGTGCCAGCAGCTTGGAGGGTCTAAACACCGGGGAGCTGTTTTTT
CASSLEGLNTGELFF
>many|TRBD1|TRBV28|TRBJ1-1
TGTGCCGGAGGACCGACGGACAGGGGGTCGGACACTGAAGCTTTCTTT
CAGGPTDRGSDTEAFF
>few|-|TRBV6-2/TRBV6-3|TRBJ2-1
TGTGCCAGCAGTCAAACGGGCGGGATTATCAATGAGCAGTTCTTC
CASSQTGGIINEQFF
>few|TRBD2|TRBV7-9|TRBJ2-1
TGTGCCAGCAGCTCCCCTAGCGGGAGTGGAAATGAGCAGTTCTTC
CASSSPSGSGNEQFF
>-|-|TRBV7-7|TRBJ1-1
TGTGCTAGCAGCCGCAATAAGAACACTGAAGCTTTCTTT
CASSRNKNTEAFF
>-|-|TRBV24-1|TRBJ2-7
TGTGCCACCAGTGATTTTAAGGGAGGCTCCTACGAGCAGTACTTC
CATSDFKGGSYEQYF